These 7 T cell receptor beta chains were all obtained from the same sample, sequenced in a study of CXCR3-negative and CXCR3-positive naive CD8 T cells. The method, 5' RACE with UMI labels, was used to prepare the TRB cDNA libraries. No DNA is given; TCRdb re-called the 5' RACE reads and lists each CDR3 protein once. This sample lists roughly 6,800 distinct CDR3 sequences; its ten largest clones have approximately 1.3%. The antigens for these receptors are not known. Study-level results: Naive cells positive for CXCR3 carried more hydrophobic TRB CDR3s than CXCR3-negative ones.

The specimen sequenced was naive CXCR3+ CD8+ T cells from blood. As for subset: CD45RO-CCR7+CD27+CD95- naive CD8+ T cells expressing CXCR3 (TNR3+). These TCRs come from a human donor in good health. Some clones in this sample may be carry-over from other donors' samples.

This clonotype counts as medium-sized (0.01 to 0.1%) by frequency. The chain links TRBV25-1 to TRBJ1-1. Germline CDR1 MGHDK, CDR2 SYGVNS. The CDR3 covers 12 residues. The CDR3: CASGSPNTEAFF.

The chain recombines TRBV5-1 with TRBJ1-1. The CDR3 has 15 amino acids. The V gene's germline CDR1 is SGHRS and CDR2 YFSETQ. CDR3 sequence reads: CASSLGNVGNTEAFF.

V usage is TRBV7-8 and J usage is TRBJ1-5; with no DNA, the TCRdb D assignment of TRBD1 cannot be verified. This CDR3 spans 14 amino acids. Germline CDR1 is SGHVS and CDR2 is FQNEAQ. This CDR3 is CASSSDTSNQPQHF.

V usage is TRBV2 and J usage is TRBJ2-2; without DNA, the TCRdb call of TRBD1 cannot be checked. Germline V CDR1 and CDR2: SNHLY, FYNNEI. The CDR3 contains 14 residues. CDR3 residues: CASSEAGGTGELFF.

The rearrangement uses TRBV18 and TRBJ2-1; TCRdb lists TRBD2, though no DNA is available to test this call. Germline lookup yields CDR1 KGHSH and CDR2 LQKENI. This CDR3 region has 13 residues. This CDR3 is CASSRTSRREQFF.

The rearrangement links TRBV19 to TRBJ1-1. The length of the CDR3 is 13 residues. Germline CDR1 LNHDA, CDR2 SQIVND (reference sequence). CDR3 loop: CASSEGKNTEAFF.

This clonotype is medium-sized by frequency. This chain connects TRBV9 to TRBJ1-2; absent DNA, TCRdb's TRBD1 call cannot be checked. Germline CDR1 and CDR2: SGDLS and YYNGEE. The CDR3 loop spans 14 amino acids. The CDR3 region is CASSGVTGDYGYTF.